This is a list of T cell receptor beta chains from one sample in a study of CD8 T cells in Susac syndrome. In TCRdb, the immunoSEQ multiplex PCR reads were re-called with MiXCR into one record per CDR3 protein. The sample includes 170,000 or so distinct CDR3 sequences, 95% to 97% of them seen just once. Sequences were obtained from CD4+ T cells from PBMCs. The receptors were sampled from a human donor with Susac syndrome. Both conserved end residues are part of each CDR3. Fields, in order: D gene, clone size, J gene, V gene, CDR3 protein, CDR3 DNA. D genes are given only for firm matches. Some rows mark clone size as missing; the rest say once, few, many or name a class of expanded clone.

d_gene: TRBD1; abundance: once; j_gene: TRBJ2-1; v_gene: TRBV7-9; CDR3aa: CASSRQGSNNEQFF; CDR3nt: TGTGCCAGCAGCCGACAGGGGTCGAACAATGAGCAGTTCTTC
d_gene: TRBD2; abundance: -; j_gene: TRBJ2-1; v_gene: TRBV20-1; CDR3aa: CSADGTSGVKEQFF; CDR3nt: TGCAGTGCTGACGGGACTAGCGGGGTGAAGGAGCAGTTCTTC
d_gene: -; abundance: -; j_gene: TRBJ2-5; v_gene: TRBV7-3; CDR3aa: CASSSQGGETQYF; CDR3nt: TGTGCCAGCAGCTCCCAGGGTGGTGAGACCCAGTACTTC
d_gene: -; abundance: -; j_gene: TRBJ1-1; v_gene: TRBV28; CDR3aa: CASSVGLRPTTEAFF; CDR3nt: TGTGCCAGCAGCGTGGGCCTTAGACCCACAACTGAAGCTTTCTTT
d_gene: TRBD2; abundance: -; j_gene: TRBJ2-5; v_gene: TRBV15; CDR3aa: CATSRGGRQETQYF; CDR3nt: TGTGCCACCAGCAGAGGCGGGAGACAAGAGACCCAGTACTTC
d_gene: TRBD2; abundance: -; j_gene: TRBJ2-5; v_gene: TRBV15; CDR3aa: CATSSGTRQETQYF; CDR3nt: TGTGCCACCAGCAGCGGGACTAGGCAAGAGACCCAGTACTTC
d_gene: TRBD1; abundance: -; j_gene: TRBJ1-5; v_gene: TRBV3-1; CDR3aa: CASSQGLGTGRNQPQHF; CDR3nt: TGTGCCAGCAGCCAAGGACTCGGGACAGGACGCAATCAGCCCCAGCATTTT
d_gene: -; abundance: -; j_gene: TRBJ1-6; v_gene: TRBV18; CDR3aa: CASSPAGVAGNSPLHF; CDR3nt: TGTGCCAGCTCACCAGCGGGGGTGGCGGGCAATTCACCCCTCCACTTT
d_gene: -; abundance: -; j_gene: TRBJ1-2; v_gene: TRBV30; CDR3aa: CASLRGSNYGYTF; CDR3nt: TGTGCCTCTCTCCGGGGGTCTAACTATGGCTACACCTTC
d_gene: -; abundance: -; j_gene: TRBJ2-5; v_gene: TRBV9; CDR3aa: CASSVLGQLQETQYF; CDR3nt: TGTGCCAGCAGCGTCTTAGGACAGTTACAAGAGACCCAGTACTTC
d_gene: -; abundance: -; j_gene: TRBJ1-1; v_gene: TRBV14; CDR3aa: CASSQTTGTEAFF; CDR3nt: TGTGCCAGCAGCCAGACGACAGGAACTGAAGCTTTCTTT
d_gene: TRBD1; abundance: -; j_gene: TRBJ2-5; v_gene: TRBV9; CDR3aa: CASSVGTGGSLGTETQYF; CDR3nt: TGTGCCAGCAGCGTAGGGACAGGGGGTTCATTGGGAACGGAGACCCAGTACTTC
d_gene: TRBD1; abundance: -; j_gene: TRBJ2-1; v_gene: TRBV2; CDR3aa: CASSEALGTGGLWFF; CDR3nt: TGTGCCAGCAGTGAAGCGCTTGGGACAGGGGGCCTTTGGTTCTTC
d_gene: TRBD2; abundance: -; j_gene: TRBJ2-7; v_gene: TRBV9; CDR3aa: CASSVERDLIYEQYF; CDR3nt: TGTGCCAGCAGCGTAGAGCGGGATCTCATCTACGAGCAGTACTTC
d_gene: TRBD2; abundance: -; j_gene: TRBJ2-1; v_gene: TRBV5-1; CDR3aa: CASSLESGGGYNEQFF; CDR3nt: TGCGCCAGCAGCTTGGAGTCGGGAGGAGGGTACAATGAGCAGTTCTTC
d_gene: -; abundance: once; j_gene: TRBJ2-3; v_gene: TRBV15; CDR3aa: CATSRDAALLTDTQYF; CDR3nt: TGTGCCACCAGCAGAGATGCGGCTCTTTTAACAGATACGCAGTATTTT
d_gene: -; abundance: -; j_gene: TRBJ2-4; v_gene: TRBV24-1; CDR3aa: CATRDSRAGIQYF; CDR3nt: TGTGCCACCAGGGACAGTAGGGCGGGGATTCAGTACTTC
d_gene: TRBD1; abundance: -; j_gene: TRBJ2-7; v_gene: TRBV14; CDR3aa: CASSIGTGRNEQYF; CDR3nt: TGTGCCAGCAGCATAGGGACAGGGAGGAACGAGCAGTACTTC
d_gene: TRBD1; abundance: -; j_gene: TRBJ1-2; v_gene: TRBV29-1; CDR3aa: CSVERGTGGSSGYTF; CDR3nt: TGCAGCGTGGAAAGAGGGACAGGGGGTTCAAGTGGCTACACCTTC
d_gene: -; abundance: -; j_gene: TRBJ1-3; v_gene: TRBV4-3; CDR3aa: CASSQGSGYGNTIYF; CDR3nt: TGCGCCAGCAGCCAAGGGTCGGGGTACGGAAACACCATATATTTT
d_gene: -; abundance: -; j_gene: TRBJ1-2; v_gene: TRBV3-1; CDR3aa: CASSQDAQGPFGYTF; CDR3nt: TGTGCCAGCAGCCAAGATGCGCAGGGGCCCTTTGGCTACACCTTC
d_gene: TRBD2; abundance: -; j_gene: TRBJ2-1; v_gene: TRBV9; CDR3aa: CASSPLGTSGTNEQFF; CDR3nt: TGTGCCAGCAGCCCCCTCGGGACTAGCGGGACCAATGAGCAGTTCTTC
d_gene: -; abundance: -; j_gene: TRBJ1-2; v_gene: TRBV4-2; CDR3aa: CASSPTEARTRVRDGYTF; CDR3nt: TGTGCCAGCAGCCCTACCGAGGCCAGGACAAGGGTACGAGATGGCTACACCTTC
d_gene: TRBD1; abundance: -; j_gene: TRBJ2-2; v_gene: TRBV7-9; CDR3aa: CASSVDRGSTNTGELFF; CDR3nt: TGTGCCAGCAGCGTGGACAGGGGAAGTACGAACACCGGGGAGCTGTTTTTT
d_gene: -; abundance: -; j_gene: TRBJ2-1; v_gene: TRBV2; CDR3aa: CASSEEGGYNEQFF; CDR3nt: TGTGCCAGCAGTGAAGAGGGAGGATACAATGAGCAGTTCTTC
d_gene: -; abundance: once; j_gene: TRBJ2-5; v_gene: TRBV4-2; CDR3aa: CASSQDLGKETQYF; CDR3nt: TGTGCCAGCAGCCAAGACCTCGGTAAAGAGACCCAGTACTTC